This TCR beta chain was found in a study of radiotherapy plus CTLA-4 blockade in lung cancer. Concerning this clone itself: The antigen remains unidentified.

Clones were sequenced by immunoSEQ multiplex PCR, and TCRdb holds only the in-frame ones, with some missing. The top ten clones hold around 2.4% of a sample with around 44,000 clones, around 77% of them seen once. Study-level points and caveats: Early blood T cell clone dynamics reportedly forecast response best, with interferon-beta.

The CDR3 has 15 residues. Per the germline V gene, CDR1 is LNHDA and CDR2 is SQIVND (reference sequence). Trimming removed 5 bases from V and 3 bases from J; junction bases left unmatched: 4. The sequence came from a human donor with non-small cell lung cancer whose response to radiotherapy plus ipilimumab could not be evaluated. The input for sequencing was peripheral blood, taken from a patient treated with radiotherapy plus ipilimumab. The J gene is TRBJ1-2, the V gene TRBV19; TRBD1 matches at 12 bases. CDR3 DNA sequence: TGTGCCAGTAGTGCCCGGGACAGGGGGCACTATGGCTACACCTTC. Amino acids: CASSARDRGHYGYTF.